This TCR beta chain was profiled in a study of blood T cell repertoires in COVID-19. Overall study: Donors in the United States, Italy and Spain gave samples during acute or convalescent COVID-19.

The Seattle patients joined while their infection was active and were tracked longitudinally afterward. Method: immunoSEQ multiplex PCR; TCRdb's copy keeps in-frame clones and lacks some. The profile shows fewer than 400,000 clones, under 90% of them singletons. This CDR3 contains 15 residues. The chain uses TRBV21-1 and TRBJ1-2; no check of the table's D call, TRBD1, against the DNA was made. TRBV21-1 is an annotated pseudogene. Sequencing was done on a sample of peripheral blood. The TCR comes from a woman in her 30s with COVID-19, enrolled during active disease. The CDR3 region is CASSWGPPPTYGYTF. CDR3 DNA: TGTGCCAGCAGCTGGGGGCCCCCACCGACCTATGGCTACACCTTC.